The T cell receptor (beta chain) under discussion was sequenced for a study of HIV-infected children after antiretroviral therapy interruption. About the study: Recorded EBV and CMV exposure existed for most children.

The treatment denotes: PENTA 11 planned treatment interruption arm or continuous ART arm. The CDR3 runs 14 residues. V shed 5 bases, J shed 0 bases, and the junction held 2 bases outside the gene matches. Per the germline V gene, CDR1 is LNHDA and CDR2 is SQIVND (reference sequence). This clonotype was counted at least ten times. A 3' RACE protocol on RNA, with unique molecular identifiers, produced the TCR library. Via MiXCR, TCRdb re-called the 3' RACE reads, giving one row per CDR3 protein. The repertoire holds about 37,000 distinct CDR3 sequences, with less than 8.5% as singletons. Source: CD45RA+ CD4+ T cells from PBMCs, pooled from several time points, taken from a donor given antiretroviral therapy, either interrupted or continuous. Subset given: naive CD4+ CD45RA+ CD45RO- T cells. The chain carries TRBV19 and TRBJ2-3; 7 nucleotides agree with TRBD1. This clonotype originated in a pool of human donors with HIV. CDR3 residues: CASSEDRSTDTQYF. CDR3 DNA sequence: TGTGCCAGTAGTGAGGACAGGAGCACAGATACGCAGTATTTT. The variable domain in full, completed from reference TRBV19 and TRBJ2-3, reads DGGITQSPKYLFRKEGQNVTLSCEQNLNHDAMYWYRQDPGQGLRLIYYSQIVNDFQKGDIAEGYSVSREKKESFPLTVTSAQKNPTAFYLCASSEDRSTDTQYFGPGTRLTVL.